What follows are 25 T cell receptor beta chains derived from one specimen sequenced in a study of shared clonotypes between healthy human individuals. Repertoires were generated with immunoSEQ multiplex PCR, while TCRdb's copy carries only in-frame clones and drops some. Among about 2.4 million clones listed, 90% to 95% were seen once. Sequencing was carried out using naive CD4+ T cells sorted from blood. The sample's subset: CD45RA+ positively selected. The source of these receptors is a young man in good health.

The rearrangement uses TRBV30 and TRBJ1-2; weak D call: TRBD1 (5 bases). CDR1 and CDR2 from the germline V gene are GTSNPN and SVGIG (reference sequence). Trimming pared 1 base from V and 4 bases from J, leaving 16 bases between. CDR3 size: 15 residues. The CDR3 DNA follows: TGTGCCTGGAGTGGACAGCTGACAACCCCCTATGGCTACACCTTC. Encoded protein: CAWSGQLTTPYGYTF.

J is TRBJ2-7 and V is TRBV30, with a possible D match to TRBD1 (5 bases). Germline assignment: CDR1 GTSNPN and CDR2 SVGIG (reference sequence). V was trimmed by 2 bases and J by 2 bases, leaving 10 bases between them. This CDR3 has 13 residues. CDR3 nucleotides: TGTGCCTGGAGTAAGGACAAAACCTACGAGCAGTACTTC. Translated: CAWSKDKTYEQYF.

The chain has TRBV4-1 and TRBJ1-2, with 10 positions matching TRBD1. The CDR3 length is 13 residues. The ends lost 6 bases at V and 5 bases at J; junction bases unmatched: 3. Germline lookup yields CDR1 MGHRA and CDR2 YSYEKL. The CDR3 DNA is TGCGCCAGCAGGAGGACAGGGGGATATGGCTACACCTTC. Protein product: CASRRTGGYGYTF.

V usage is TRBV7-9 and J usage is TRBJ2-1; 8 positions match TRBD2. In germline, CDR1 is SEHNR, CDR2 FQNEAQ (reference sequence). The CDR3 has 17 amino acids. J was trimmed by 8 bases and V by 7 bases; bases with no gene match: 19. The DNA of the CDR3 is TGTGCCAGCAAGCTTAGAATCGCGGGAGGTACCTTCGATGAGCAGTTCTTC. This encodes CASKLRIAGGTFDEQFF.

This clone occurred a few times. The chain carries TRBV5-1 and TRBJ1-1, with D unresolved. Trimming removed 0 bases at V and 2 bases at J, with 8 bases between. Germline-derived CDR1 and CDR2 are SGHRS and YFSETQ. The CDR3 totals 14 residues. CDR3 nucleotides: TGCGCCAGCAGCTTGGCCCAGAGTAACACTGAAGCTTTCTTT. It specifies CASSLAQSNTEAFF.

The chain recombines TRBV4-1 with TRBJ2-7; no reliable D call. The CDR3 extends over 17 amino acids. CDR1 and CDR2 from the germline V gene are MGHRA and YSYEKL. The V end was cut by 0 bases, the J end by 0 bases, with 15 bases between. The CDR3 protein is CASSQDLGVMSSYEQYF. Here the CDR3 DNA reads TGCGCCAGCAGCCAAGATCTTGGCGTTATGAGCTCCTACGAGCAGTACTTC.

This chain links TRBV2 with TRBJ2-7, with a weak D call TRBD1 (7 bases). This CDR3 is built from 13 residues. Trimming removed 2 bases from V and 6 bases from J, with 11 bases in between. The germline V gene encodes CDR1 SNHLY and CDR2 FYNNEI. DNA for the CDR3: TGTGCCAGCAGTGAATGGAGGGGGCGCGAGCAGTACTTC. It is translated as CASSEWRGREQYF.

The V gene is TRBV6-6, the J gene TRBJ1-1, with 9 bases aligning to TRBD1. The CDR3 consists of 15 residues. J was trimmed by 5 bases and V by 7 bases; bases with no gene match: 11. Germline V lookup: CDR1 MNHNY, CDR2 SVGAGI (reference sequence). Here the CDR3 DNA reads TGTGCCAGCATCCCAACAGGGGGCGCTGGGACTGAAGCTTTCTTT. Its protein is CASIPTGGAGTEAFF.

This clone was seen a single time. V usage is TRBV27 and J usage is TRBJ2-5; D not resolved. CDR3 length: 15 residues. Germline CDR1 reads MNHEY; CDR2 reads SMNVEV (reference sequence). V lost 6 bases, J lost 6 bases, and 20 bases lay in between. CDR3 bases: TGTGCCAGCAGGGACGCGGCCCTGGGTAGGCAGACCCAGTACTTC. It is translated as CASRDAALGRQTQYF.

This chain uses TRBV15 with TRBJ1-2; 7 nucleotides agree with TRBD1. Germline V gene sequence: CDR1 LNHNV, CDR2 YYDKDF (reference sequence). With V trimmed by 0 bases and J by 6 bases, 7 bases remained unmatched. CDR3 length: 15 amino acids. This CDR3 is CATSRDLGTEDGYTF. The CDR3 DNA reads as TGTGCCACCAGCAGAGATCTCGGGACAGAGGATGGCTACACCTTC.

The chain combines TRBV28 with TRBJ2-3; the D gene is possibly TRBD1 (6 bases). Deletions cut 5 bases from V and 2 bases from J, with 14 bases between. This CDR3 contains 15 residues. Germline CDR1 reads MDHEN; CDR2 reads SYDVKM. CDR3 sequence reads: CASSGRTDPTDTQYF. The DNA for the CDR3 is TGTGCCAGCAGTGGCCGGACAGATCCCACAGATACGCAGTATTTT.

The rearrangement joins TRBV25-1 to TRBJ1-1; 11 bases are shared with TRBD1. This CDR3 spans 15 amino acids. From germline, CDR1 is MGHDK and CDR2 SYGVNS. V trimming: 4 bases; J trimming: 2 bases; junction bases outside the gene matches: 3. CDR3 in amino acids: CASSGGQGVNTEAFF. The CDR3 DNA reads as TGTGCCAGCAGTGGGGGACAGGGGGTTAACACTGAAGCTTTCTTT. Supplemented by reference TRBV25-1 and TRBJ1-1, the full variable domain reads EADIYQTPRYLVIGTGKKITLECSQTMGHDKMYWYQQDPGMELHLIHYSYGVNSTEKGDLSSESTVSRIRTEHFPLTLESARPSHTSQYLCASSGGQGVNTEAFFGQGTRLTVV.

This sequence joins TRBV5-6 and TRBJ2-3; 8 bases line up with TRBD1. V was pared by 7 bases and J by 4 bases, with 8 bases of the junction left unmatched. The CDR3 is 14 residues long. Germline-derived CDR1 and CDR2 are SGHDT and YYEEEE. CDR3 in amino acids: CASSRDRTSDTQYF. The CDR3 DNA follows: TGTGCCAGCTCCCGGGACAGGACATCAGATACGCAGTATTTT.

The CDR3 DNA sequence: TGTGCCAGCAGCCCACGGGACAGGGGATGGAGGGGCTACACCTTC. This codes for CASSPRDRGWRGYTF. This chain joins TRBV7-8 and TRBJ1-2, with 10 bases aligning to TRBD1. The CDR3 is made up of 15 amino acids. Trimming at V came to 5 bases and at J to 8 bases, leaving 11 bases not matched to a gene. The V gene's germline CDR1 is SGHVS and CDR2 FQNEAQ.

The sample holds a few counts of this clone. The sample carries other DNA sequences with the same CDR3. As DNA, the CDR3 is TGCAGTGCTACAGGGGAAGAGACCCAGTACTTC. This gives the protein CSATGEETQYF. The chain joins TRBV20-1 to TRBJ2-5; D is possibly TRBD1 (6 bases). This CDR3 has 11 amino acids. Deletions cut 4 bases from V and 3 bases from J, with 6 bases between. In germline, CDR1 is DFQATT, CDR2 SNEGSKA (reference sequence).

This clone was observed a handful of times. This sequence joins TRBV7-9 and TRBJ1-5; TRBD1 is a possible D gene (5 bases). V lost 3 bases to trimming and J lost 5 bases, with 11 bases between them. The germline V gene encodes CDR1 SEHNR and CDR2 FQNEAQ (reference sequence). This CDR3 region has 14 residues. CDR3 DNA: TGTGCCAGCAGCTTCTTGGGGCCGGATCAGCCCCAGCATTTT. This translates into CASSFLGPDQPQHF.

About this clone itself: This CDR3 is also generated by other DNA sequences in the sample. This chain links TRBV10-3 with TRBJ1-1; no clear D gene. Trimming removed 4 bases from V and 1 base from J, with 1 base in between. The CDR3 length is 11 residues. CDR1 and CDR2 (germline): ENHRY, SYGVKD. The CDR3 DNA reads TGTGCCATCAGTGGGAACACTGAAGCTTTCTTT. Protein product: CAISGNTEAFF.

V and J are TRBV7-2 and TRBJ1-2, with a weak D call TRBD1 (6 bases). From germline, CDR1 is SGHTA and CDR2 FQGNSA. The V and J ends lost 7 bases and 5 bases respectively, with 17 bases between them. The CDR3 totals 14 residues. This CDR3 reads CASKAFRQDYGYTF. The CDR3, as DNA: TGTGCCAGCAAGGCCTTTCGACAGGATTATGGCTACACCTTC.

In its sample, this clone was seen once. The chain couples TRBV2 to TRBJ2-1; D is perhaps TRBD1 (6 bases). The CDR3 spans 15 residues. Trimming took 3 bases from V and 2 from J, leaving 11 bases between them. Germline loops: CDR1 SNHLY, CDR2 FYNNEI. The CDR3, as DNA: TGTGCCAGCAGTGATTGGGCAGGGGCCTACAATGAGCAGTTCTTC. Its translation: CASSDWAGAYNEQFF.

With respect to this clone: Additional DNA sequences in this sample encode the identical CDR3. Here the CDR3 DNA reads TGTGCCAGCTCACTTGGGCAAGAGACCCAGTACTTC. This encodes CASSLGQETQYF. The rearrangement joins TRBV18 to TRBJ2-5; D ambiguous. This CDR3 has 12 residues. CDR1 is KGHSH, CDR2 LQKENI, per germline. V was trimmed by 4 bases and J by 2 bases, leaving 5 bases between them. The complete variable domain, with remaining parts taken from reference TRBV18 and TRBJ2-5, reads NAGVMQNPRHLVRRRGQEARLRCSPMKGHSHVYWYRQLPEEGLKFMVYLQKENIIDESGMPKERFSAEFPKEGPSILRIQQVVRGDSAAYFCASSLGQETQYFGPGTRLLVL.

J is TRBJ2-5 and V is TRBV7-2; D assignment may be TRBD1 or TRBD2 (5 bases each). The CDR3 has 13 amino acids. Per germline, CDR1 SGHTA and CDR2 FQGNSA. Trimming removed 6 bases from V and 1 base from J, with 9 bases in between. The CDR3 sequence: CASRRGAQETQYF. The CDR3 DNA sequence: TGTGCCAGCAGGAGGGGAGCCCAAGAGACCCAGTACTTC.

The CDR3 DNA sequence: TGCAGCACCCAAGCGGACCAAGGGAAAGGCTACACCTTC. Its translation is CSTQADQGKGYTF. The genes are TRBV29-1 and TRBJ1-2, with D unresolved. The CDR3 has 13 amino acids. V gave up 8 bases and J gave up 8 bases, with 21 bases separating them. Germline-derived CDR1 and CDR2 are SQVTM and ANQGSEA.

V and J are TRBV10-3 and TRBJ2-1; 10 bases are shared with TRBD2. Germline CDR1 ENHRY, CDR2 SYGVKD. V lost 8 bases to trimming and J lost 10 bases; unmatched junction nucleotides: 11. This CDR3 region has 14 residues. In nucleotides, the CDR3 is TGTGCCATCGGATGGGCCAGCGGGGGGGGCGAGCAGTTCTTC. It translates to CAIGWASGGGEQFF.

The CDR3 loop is CASGGAGTDTQYF. The CDR3 region has the DNA TGTGCCAGCGGGGGGGCCGGCACAGATACGCAGTATTTT. The chain employs TRBV28 and TRBJ2-3, with D possibly being TRBD2 (7 bases). Germline CDR1 is MDHEN and CDR2 is SYDVKM. V was pared by 8 bases and J by 1 base, with 10 bases between. The CDR3 is made up of 13 amino acids.

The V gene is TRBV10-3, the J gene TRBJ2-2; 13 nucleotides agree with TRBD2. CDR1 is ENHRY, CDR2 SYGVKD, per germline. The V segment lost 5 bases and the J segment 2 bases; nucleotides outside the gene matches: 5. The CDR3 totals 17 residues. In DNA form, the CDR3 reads TGTGCCATCAGTCAACTAGCGGGAGGGCCAAACACCGGGGAGCTGTTTTTT. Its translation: CAISQLAGGPNTGELFF.